This T cell receptor beta chain was found in a study of beta chain features in type 1 diabetes. Study-wide points: Among patients, naive, central memory and Treg TCRB repertoires appeared more similar than among healthy donors. Reduced insertions and increased deletions marked VDJ junctions in type 1 diabetes patients.

About this clone: Its antigen is undetermined.

The investigators reverse transcribed all of the isolated RNA, so they sequenced expressed TCRB transcripts. Measured with immunoSEQ multiplex PCR; TCRdb has only the in-frame clones, and not every one. Among approximately 330,000 clones listed, roughly 11% were seen once. J was trimmed by 5 bases and V by 1 base; bases with no gene match: 11. The germline V gene encodes CDR1 SGHRS and CDR2 YFSETQ. CDR3 length equals 16 residues. The sample consisted of naive CD4+ T cells from blood. The source of this sequence is a woman in her twenties or thirties in good health. The V gene is TRBV5-1, the J gene TRBJ2-7, with 8 bases fitting TRBD2. For the CDR3, the DNA is TGCGCCAGCAGCTTGACAACCGGGACTAGGACAGACGAGCAGTACTTC. Translated: CASSLTTGTRTDEQYF.